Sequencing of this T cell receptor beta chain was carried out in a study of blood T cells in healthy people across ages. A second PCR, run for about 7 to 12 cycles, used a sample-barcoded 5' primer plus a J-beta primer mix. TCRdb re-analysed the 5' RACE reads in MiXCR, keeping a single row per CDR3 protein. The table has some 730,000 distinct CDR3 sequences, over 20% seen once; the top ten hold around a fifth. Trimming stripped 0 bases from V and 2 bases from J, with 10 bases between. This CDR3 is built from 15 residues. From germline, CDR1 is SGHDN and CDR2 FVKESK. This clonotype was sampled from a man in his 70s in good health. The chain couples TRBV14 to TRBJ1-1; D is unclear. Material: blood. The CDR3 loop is CASSQDILVNTEAFF. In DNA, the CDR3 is TGTGCCAGCAGCCAAGATATACTAGTAAACACTGAAGCTTTCTTT.